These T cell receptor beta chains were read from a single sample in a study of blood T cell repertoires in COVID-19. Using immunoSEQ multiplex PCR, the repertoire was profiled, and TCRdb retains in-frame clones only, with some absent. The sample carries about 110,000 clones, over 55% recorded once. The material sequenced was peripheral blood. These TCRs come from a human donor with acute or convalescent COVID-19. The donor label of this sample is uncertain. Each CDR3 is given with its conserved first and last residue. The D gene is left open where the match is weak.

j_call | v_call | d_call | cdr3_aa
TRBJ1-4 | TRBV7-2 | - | CASSGQTGRGEKLFF
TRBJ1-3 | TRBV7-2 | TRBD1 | CASRSGTVPGNTIYF
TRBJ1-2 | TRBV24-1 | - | CATSDSRRGFYGYTF
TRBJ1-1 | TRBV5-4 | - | CASSPLPREEAFF
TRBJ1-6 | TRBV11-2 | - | CASSTTTNLYNSPLHF
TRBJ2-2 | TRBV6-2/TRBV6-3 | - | CASSYGLTNTGELFF
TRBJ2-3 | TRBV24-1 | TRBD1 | CATSGQGPHSTDTQYF
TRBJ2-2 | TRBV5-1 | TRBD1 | CASSSGQAPTGELFF
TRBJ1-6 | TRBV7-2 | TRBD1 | CASSIWGTGVGSPLHF
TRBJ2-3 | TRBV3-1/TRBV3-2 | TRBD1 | CASRRQGTQYF
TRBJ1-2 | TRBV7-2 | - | CASSLGGRNYGYTF
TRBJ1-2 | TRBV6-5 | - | CASMSAGLYGYTF
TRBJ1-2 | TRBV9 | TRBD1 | CASSAYLDRGQIYGYTF
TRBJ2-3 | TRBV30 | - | CAWSVSLVTDTQYF
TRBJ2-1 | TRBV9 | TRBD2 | CASSAPGLAGRGSYNEQFF
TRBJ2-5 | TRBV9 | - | CASSVAGALETQYF
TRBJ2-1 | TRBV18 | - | CASSPPEAPRGVQFF
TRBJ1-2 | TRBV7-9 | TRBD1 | CASSLAAGGGYTF
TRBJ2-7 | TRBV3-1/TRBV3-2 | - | CASSQALGAPYEQYF
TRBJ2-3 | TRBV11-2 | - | CASSTAPRLAQYF
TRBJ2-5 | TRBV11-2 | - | CASSTTGVRETQYF
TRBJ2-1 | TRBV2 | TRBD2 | CASSSLGLAGAYNEQFF
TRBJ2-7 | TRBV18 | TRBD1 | CASSLRTGRIHEQYF
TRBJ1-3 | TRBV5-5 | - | CASSRTENSGNTIYF
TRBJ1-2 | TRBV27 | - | CASSSGGAYGYTF
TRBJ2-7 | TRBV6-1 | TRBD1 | CASSAQTRDRGYEQYF
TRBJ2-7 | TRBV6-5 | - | CASSNSRGYEQYF
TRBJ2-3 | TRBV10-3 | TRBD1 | CAISDGTGEWGLTDTQYF
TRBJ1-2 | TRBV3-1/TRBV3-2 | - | CASRASNNYGYTF
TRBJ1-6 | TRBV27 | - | CASSLRENNSPLHF
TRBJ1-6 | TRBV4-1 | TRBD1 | CASSQANMGTANSPLHF
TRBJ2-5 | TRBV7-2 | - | CASSPEVGKETQYF
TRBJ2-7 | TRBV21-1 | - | CASSKANGQGEYEQYF
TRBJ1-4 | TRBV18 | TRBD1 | CASSLQRDRGGKLFF
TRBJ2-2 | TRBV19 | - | CATRVGRGVTGELFF
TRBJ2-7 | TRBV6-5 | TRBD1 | CASSYGQGSPYEQYF
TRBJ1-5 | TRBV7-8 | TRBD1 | CASSPRTGYSYSNQPQHF
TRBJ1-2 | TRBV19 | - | CASTLGHRIGINYGYTF
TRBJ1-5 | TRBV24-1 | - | CATSDLGEEPQHF
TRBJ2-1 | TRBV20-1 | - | CSAQVGAEQFF
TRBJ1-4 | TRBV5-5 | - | CASSATQEKLFF
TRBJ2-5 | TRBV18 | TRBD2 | CASSPRSGGAGETQYF
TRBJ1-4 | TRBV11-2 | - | CASRRGWDEKLFF
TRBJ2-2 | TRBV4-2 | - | CASSQDRADPGIAGELFF
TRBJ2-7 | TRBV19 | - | CASSIMSGPYEQYF
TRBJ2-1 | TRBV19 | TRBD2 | CASSSTSGGWNEQFF
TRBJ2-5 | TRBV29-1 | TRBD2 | CSVHTSGGLETQYF
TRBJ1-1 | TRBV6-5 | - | CASSTIGGNTEAFF
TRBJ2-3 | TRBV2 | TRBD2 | CASRVGLAGGGTQYF
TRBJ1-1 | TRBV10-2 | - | CASSESGHLQGYNTEAFF
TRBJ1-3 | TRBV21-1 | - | CASSKAPGQAPIWYF
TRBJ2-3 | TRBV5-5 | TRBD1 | CASSLQTGPDTQYF
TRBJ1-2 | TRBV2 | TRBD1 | CASSVATGGYGYTF
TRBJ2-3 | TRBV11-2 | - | CASSLGQGDTQYF
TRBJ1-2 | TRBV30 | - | CAWSKGGKYGYTF
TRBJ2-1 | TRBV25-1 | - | CASSESRQGSNEQFF
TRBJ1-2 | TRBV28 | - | CASSFPVPRQAYGYTF